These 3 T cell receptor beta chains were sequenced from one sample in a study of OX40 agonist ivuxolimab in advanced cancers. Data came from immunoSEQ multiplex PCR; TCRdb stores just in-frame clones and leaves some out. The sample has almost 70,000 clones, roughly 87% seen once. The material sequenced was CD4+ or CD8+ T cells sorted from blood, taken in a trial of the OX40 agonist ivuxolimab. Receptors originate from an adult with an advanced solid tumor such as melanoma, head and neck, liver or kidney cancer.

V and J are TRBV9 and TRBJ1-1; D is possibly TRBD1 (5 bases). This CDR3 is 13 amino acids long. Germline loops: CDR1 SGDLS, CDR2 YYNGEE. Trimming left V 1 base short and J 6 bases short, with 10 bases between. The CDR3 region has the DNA TGTGCCAGCAGCGTACAGGGTAGAGCTGAAGCTTTCTTT. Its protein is CASSVQGRAEAFF.

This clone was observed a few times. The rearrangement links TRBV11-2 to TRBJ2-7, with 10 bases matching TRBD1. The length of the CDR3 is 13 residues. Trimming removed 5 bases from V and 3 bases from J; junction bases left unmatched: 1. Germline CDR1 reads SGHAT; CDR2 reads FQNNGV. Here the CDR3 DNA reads TGTGCCAGCAGCCGGGACAGGGGCTACGAGCAGTACTTC. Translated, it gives CASSRDRGYEQYF.

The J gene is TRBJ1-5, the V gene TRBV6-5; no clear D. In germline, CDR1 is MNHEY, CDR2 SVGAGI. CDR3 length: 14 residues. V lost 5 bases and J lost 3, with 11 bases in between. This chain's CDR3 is CASSVGRNNQPQHF. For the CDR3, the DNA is TGTGCCAGCAGTGTAGGACGGAACAATCAGCCCCAGCATTTT.